The 28 T cell receptor beta chains in this list originate from one sample, sequenced in a study of T-cell reconstitution after alpha-beta-depleted transplantation in children. A library of TCRbeta sequences, prepared with unique molecular identifiers, was generated. TCRdb fed the PCR reads into MiXCR, producing one record per CDR3 protein. The table lists some 830,000 distinct CDR3 sequences, roughly 15% of them singletons. The sample consisted of PBMCs, mostly from graft donor cells, taken 360 days after TCRalphabeta/CD19-depleted stem cell transplant. Every receptor here comes from a male patient under 18 who had a stem cell transplant for acute lymphoblastic leukemia, so the T cells may come from the graft donor.

Ten or more counts support this clonotype. The DNA for the CDR3 is TGCAGTGCTAGAGGAGTCAAGACCTATAATTCACCCCTCCACTTT. It encodes CSARGVKTYNSPLHF. The chain has TRBV20-1 and TRBJ1-6, with D unresolved. Between the trimmed V and J ends, which lost 1 base and 2 bases, there was a span of 9 bases. The CDR3 runs 15 residues. In germline, CDR1 is DFQATT, CDR2 SNEGSKA (reference sequence).

This sequence joins TRBV5-1 and TRBJ2-7; D unresolved. Trimming stripped 2 bases from V and 0 bases from J, with 12 bases between. Germline V CDR1 and CDR2: SGHRS, YFSETQ. The CDR3 is made up of 15 amino acids. Here the CDR3 DNA reads TGCGCCAGCAGCTTTAACCCAGGTGTCTCCTACGAGCAGTACTTC. It yields the protein CASSFNPGVSYEQYF.

This chain uses TRBV20-1 with TRBJ1-2, with 8 bases lining up with TRBD1. The CDR3 consists of 13 residues. Per the germline V gene, CDR1 is DFQATT and CDR2 is SNEGSKA (reference sequence). Germline trimming cut 6 bases from V and 0 bases from J; bases unmatched to any gene: 3. The CDR3 DNA reads TGCAGTGCAACGGGACAGGCTAACTATGGCTACACCTTC. This codes for CSATGQANYGYTF.

This clonotype was seen only a few times. The chain links TRBV7-3 to TRBJ2-1; 10 bases match TRBD2. The ends lost 6 bases at V and 4 bases at J; junction bases unmatched: 3. CDR1 and CDR2 (germline): SGHTA, FQGTGA. The CDR3 sequence is 14 residues long. The CDR3 DNA follows: TGTGCCAGCAGTGCTAGCGGGGGTTACAATGAGCAGTTCTTC. It specifies CASSASGGYNEQFF.

In its sample, this clonotype was seen a few times. V gene TRBV20-1 combines with J gene TRBJ2-1, with 7 bases lining up with TRBD2. This CDR3 is built from 14 residues. Unmatched junction bases numbered 10, after V lost 6 bases and J lost 5 bases. Germline V lookup: CDR1 DFQATT, CDR2 SNEGSKA (reference sequence). The CDR3 DNA is TGCAGTGCGAATCTAGCGGACGGAAACAATGAGCAGTTCTTC. It translates to CSANLADGNNEQFF.

This clonotype was seen more than once but under ten times. This sequence joins TRBV5-1 and TRBJ1-2; D remains unclear. V lost 0 bases and J 2 bases, leaving 5 bases between the germline ends. The CDR3 consists of 13 residues. Germline CDR1 and CDR2: SGHRS and YFSETQ. The CDR3 sequence is CASSLVTNYGYTF. For the CDR3, the DNA is TGCGCCAGCAGCTTGGTGACGAACTATGGCTACACCTTC.

This clonotype was detected only a few times. The chain recombines TRBV5-5 with TRBJ2-3, with 10 bases matching TRBD2. V shed 2 bases, J shed 2 bases, and the junction held 8 bases outside the gene matches. This CDR3 has 17 amino acids. CDR1 and CDR2 from the germline V gene are SGHKS and YYEKEE (reference sequence). The CDR3 DNA follows: TGTGCCAGCAGCTTTCCCGGAAGCGGGAGGGTCACAGATACGCAGTATTTT. The encoded protein is CASSFPGSGRVTDTQYF. The complete variable domain, with remaining parts taken from reference TRBV5-5 and TRBJ2-3, reads DAGVTQSPTHLIKTRGQQVTLRCSPISGHKSVSWYQQVLGQGPQFIFQYYEKEERGRGNFPDRFSARQFPNYSSELNVNALLLGDSALYLCASSFPGSGRVTDTQYFGPGTRLTVL.

The chain employs TRBV5-4 and TRBJ2-3, with 8 bases fitting TRBD2. V gave up 2 bases and J gave up 6 bases; unmatched junction bases: 5. The CDR3 extends over 14 amino acids. Germline-derived CDR1 and CDR2 are SGHNT and YYREEE (reference sequence). The CDR3: CASSFAGGRDTQYF. CDR3 DNA: TGTGCCAGCAGCTTTGCGGGAGGCCGGGATACGCAGTATTTT.

The CDR3 nucleotides are TGTGCCAGCAGCTGGGACAGGGAGCCTGGAAACACCATATATTTT. Encoded protein: CASSWDREPGNTIYF. This chain links TRBV6-1 with TRBJ1-3; 9 nucleotides line up with TRBD1. CDR1 MNHNS and CDR2 SASEGT come from the germline V gene. CDR3 length: 15 amino acids. J gave up 2 bases and V 6 bases, and 5 bases lay outside the gene matches.

A few counts support this clonotype. The rearrangement links TRBV4-1 to TRBJ1-2, with 7 bases that match TRBD1. Germline CDR1 reads MGHRA; CDR2 reads YSYEKL. V trimming: 0 bases; J trimming: 4 bases; junction bases outside the gene matches: 5. The CDR3 spans 15 residues. In DNA, the CDR3 is TGCGCCAGCAGCCAAGATCCCACAGGGGTCTATGGCTACACCTTC. This sequence encodes CASSQDPTGVYGYTF.

The sample holds many counts of this clonotype. The V gene is TRBV15, the J gene TRBJ1-1, with D possibly matching TRBD1 (5 bases). V lost 8 bases and J 8 bases, leaving 12 bases between the germline ends. CDR1 is LNHNV and CDR2 is YYDKDF in the germline V gene (reference sequence). This CDR3 is 11 amino acids long. CDR3 sequence (DNA): TGTGCCACCTATAACAGGAGGGAAGCTTTCTTT. It is translated as CATYNRREAFF.

The chain joins TRBV29-1 to TRBJ2-7; 12 bases match TRBD1. Trimming cost V 0 bases and J 7 bases; bases outside gene matches: 4. Germline loops: CDR1 SQVTM, CDR2 ANQGSEA. CDR3 length: 14 residues. The CDR3: CSVEEGDRGLEQYF. CDR3 coding DNA: TGCAGCGTTGAAGAGGGGGACAGGGGGCTGGAGCAGTACTTC.

This clonotype came up a few times. CDR3 nucleotides: TGTGCCAGCAGTGACCTCATAGCGGGAGTAGGCACAGATACGCAGTATTTT. It codes for CASSDLIAGVGTDTQYF. The chain couples TRBV2 to TRBJ2-3, with 9 bases lining up with TRBD2. The CDR3 totals 17 residues. The V and J ends lost 3 bases and 1 base, in that order; junction bases with no gene match: 8. Germline CDR1 SNHLY, CDR2 FYNNEI.

This clonotype was counted only a few times. The chain links TRBV9 to TRBJ2-3, with D unclear. V gave up 0 bases and J gave up 0 bases, with 8 bases separating them. CDR3 length equals 15 residues. Germline V gene lookup returns CDR1 SGDLS and CDR2 YYNGEE. CDR3 residues: CASSVDLSSTDTQYF. The CDR3 nucleotides are TGTGCCAGCAGCGTAGACCTCTCCAGCACAGATACGCAGTATTTT.

This clonotype was found a few times. The J gene is TRBJ2-7, the V gene TRBV20-1; D not resolved. Trimming took off 1 base at V and 3 bases at J, with 16 bases between the two ends. This CDR3 has 15 residues. Germline V gives CDR1 DFQATT, CDR2 SNEGSKA (reference sequence). The DNA for the CDR3 is TGCAGTGCTAGAGGCCGCGCGCAGGTGAGCTACGAGCAGTACTTC. Protein sequence: CSARGRAQVSYEQYF.

This clonotype was counted between two and nine times. The rearrangement uses TRBV4-1 and TRBJ2-7; 11 bases agree with TRBD2. Germline V gene lookup returns CDR1 MGHRA and CDR2 YSYEKL. V lost 2 bases to trimming and J lost 1 base; unmatched junction nucleotides: 10. The CDR3 is 18 amino acids. CDR3 in DNA: TGCGCCAGCAGCCAACAACTTACTAGCGGGAGCAGGTCCTACGAGCAGTACTTC. Its translation: CASSQQLTSGSRSYEQYF.

The chain combines TRBV9 with TRBJ2-7; D unresolved. Trimming removed 0 bases from V and 0 bases from J, with 13 bases in between. This CDR3 region has 16 residues. CDR1 is SGDLS, CDR2 YYNGEE, per germline. CDR3 DNA: TGTGCCAGCAGCGTAGTTTGTGAGCAATTCTCCTACGAGCAGTACTTC. Translating gives CASSVVCEQFSYEQYF.

This clonotype was detected many times. The V and J genes are TRBV20-1 and TRBJ2-1, with 14 nucleotides matching TRBD2. Trimming at V came to 3 bases and at J to 9 bases, leaving 7 bases not matched to a gene. The germline CDR1 and CDR2 sequences are DFQATT and SNEGSKA (reference sequence). CDR3 length: 15 residues. The CDR3 protein is CSARRTSGGLGEQFF. CDR3 nucleotide sequence: TGCAGTGCTAGGCGGACTAGCGGGGGGTTGGGTGAGCAGTTCTTC.

The gene calls are TRBV20-1 and TRBJ2-1; a weak D match, TRBD1 (5 bases). Germline V gene sequence: CDR1 DFQATT, CDR2 SNEGSKA (reference sequence). The CDR3 consists of 12 residues. V was shortened by 8 bases and J by 2 bases, with 10 bases between the two germline ends. The CDR3 loop reads CSPTDTYNEQFF. The CDR3 region has the DNA TGCAGTCCGACAGATACCTACAATGAGCAGTTCTTC.

This clonotype showed up many times. The gene calls are TRBV20-1 and TRBJ2-1, with D unclear. Germline CDR1 and CDR2: DFQATT and SNEGSKA (reference sequence). V was cut by 0 bases and J by 8 bases, with 5 bases left in between. The CDR3 has 11 amino acids. The DNA of the CDR3 is TGCAGTGCTAGAGATGAGCATGAGCAGTTCTTC. Translation gives CSARDEHEQFF.

This clonotype was seen a few times. The chain carries TRBV7-9 and TRBJ2-5; D is unclear. Germline-derived CDR1 and CDR2 are SEHNR and FQNEAQ (reference sequence). The CDR3 covers 15 residues. V shed 3 bases and J shed 0 bases, with 11 bases lying between them. The CDR3 DNA is TGTGCCAGCAGCTTTCCGTCTTGGTACCAAGAGACCCAGTACTTC. Translated, it gives CASSFPSWYQETQYF.

In its sample, this clonotype was seen a few times. The genes are TRBV20-1 and TRBJ2-7, with a possible D match to TRBD1 (6 bases). V lost 3 bases to trimming and J lost 7 bases, with 16 bases between them. The CDR3 is made up of 13 amino acids. CDR1 DFQATT and CDR2 SNEGSKA come from the germline V gene (reference sequence). In DNA, the CDR3 is TGCAGTGCTAGGATAACAGGGCTGCTGGAGCAGTACTTC. It translates to CSARITGLLEQYF.

The chain uses TRBV19 and TRBJ2-5; the match to TRBD2 covers 8 bases. This CDR3 comprises 16 residues. The junction had 11 bases not matched to a gene; V was cut back by 1 base and J by 7 bases. CDR1 and CDR2 from the germline V gene are LNHDA and SQIVND (reference sequence). The CDR3 coding sequence is TGTGCCAGTAGTATAGTAAGCGGGAGAGGGTTGGGGACCCAGTACTTC. Translating gives CASSIVSGRGLGTQYF.

This clonotype was seen a handful of times. The chain employs TRBV6-1 and TRBJ2-7; 9 nucleotides line up with TRBD1. The CDR3 has 15 residues. CDR1 is MNHNS, CDR2 SASEGT, per germline. With V trimmed by 6 bases and J by 3 bases, 9 bases remained unmatched. CDR3 sequence reads: CASSQPGTGHYEQYF. The CDR3 nucleotides are TGTGCCAGCAGCCAGCCGGGGACAGGGCACTACGAGCAGTACTTC.

The gene calls are TRBV4-1 and TRBJ2-5; 8 bases agree with TRBD2. Trimming cost V 0 bases and J 6 bases; bases outside gene matches: 12. Germline V gene sequence: CDR1 MGHRA, CDR2 YSYEKL. This CDR3 has 17 amino acids. The CDR3 spells CASSQEMSRGLGKTQYF. CDR3 nucleotides: TGCGCCAGCAGCCAAGAAATGTCGCGGGGACTAGGCAAGACCCAGTACTTC.

This clonotype was detected many times. This chain links TRBV20-1 with TRBJ2-1, with 16 bases lining up with TRBD2. V shed 1 base and J 7 bases; nucleotides not matched to a gene: 10. This CDR3 has 18 amino acids. Germline V gene lookup returns CDR1 DFQATT and CDR2 SNEGSKA (reference sequence). CDR3 nucleotides: TGCAGTGCTAGAGCCCTAGGGACTAGCGGGAGGGCCCGGAATGAGCAGTTCTTC. This codes for CSARALGTSGRARNEQFF.

This chain uses TRBV5-1 with TRBJ2-1, with D possibly TRBD2 on 5 matching bases. Per the germline V gene, CDR1 is SGHRS and CDR2 is YFSETQ. The CDR3 sequence is 15 residues long. The ends were cut back, 0 bases at V and 8 bases at J, with 15 bases in the middle. The CDR3 here is CASSLARLGGDEQFF. CDR3 nucleotides: TGCGCCAGCAGCTTGGCGCGGCTAGGAGGAGATGAGCAGTTCTTC.

In its sample, this clonotype was seen a few times. J is TRBJ1-4 and V is TRBV27; D unclear. Germline V CDR1 and CDR2: MNHEY, SMNVEV (reference sequence). The CDR3 length is 15 residues. V shed 5 bases and J shed 8 bases, with 18 bases lying between them. CDR3 in DNA: TGTGCCAGCAGTCCACGAGGTTTGCGGACGGAAAAACTGTTTTTT. Its protein product is CASSPRGLRTEKLFF.